The entry below gives a single T cell receptor beta chain sequence along with its context. This clone was found a few times. Its antigen specificity is not known. No base-level quality is on record; no much larger clone is a single base apart. Library preparation employed the immunoSEQ multiplex PCR assay. To provide template for TCR sequencing, every sample had RNA extracted and reverse transcribed into cDNA. First-strand cDNA was synthesized using SuperScript III with a 2:1 mix of oligo-dT and random hexamers. A synthetic immune receptor repertoire was used to measure amplification bias, and any remaining bias was corrected computationally. The paper's data handling went like this. Raw reads were preprocessed to remove errors, and CDR3 was defined according to IMGT conventions as the region from the conserved cysteine to phenylalanine. To get clonality, Shannon entropy was normalized by log2 of the number of productive unique TCRs and the result was subtracted from 1. CD4 or CD8 identity of scalp clones was inferred by cross-referencing scalp TCRbeta sequences with sorted blood CD4 and CD8 repertoires. Sourced from immuneACCESS, this table was stored by TCRdb with only in-frame sequences that have V and J called. A share of the clones is absent; for the studies checked, an unresolved V gene accounts for under half, and the remainder has no known explanation. The D gene and trimming were derived from the DNA, and the V and J assignments and clone size from that table. The sample profile shows more than 90,000 clones; 60% to 75% of them were found once. Jointly, the top ten make up about a sixth of the sample.

This sample stems from a study of CD8+ T cells in alopecia areata (dated by TCRdb to 2017 to 2018). Describing the broader study: Treated patients were enrolled in an open-label pilot trial of oral tofacitinib, 5 to 10 mg twice daily, for moderate-to-severe alopecia areata. Patients stayed on tofacitinib for 6 to 18 months and then had 6 months of follow-up off drug so that delayed response and recurrence could be assessed. Disease severity in treated patients was measured with the SALT score, which quantifies the percentage of affected scalp surface area. To study T cell clonal expansion in alopecia areata, the researchers applied high-throughput TCRbeta sequencing to both the C3H/HeJ mouse model and human patients. On the human side, TCRbeta sequencing was run on scalp tissue and on sorted CD4+ and CD8+ peripheral blood T cells from healthy controls and from alopecia areata patients with either patchy or totalis/universalis disease. Tofacitinib-treated patients had biopsies at baseline and at 4 and 24 weeks of treatment, with a later scalp biopsy in several patients. Clonality in the scalp was compared among normal scalp (n=4), patchy alopecia areata scalp (n=8), and alopecia totalis/universalis scalp (n=8). RNA was extracted with the PAXgene miRNA kit for fixed scalp, the miRNeasy kit for PBMCs, and the RNeasy kit for mouse skin. TCRbeta CDR3 regions were amplified by immunoSEQ multiplex PCR with 35 Vbeta forward and 13 Jbeta reverse primers.

The time point label on this specimen signifies: around 4 weeks on oral tofacitinib. The intended sense of this specimen's treatment or condition label: oral pan-JAK inhibitor, 5-10 mg twice daily. Peripheral blood and lesional scalp punch biopsies were obtained from patients with alopecia areata. PBMCs were separated by density centrifugation and stained for CD3, CD4 and CD8, after which CD4+ and CD8+ T cells were sorted on a FACSAria. The research as a whole found: During tofacitinib treatment, many expanded lesional clones remained in scalp and blood, and this persistence may partly explain relapse after treatment is stopped. Because the treated cohort was small and had just a single nonresponder, larger studies are needed to establish links between baseline CD8+ expansion and response. Scalp clonality and the number of expanded CD8+ clones among the top 100 scalp clones were significantly decreased by tofacitinib. Lesional scalp, especially in alopecia totalis/universalis, showed higher clonality and more expanded CD8+ clones than normal scalp, suggesting antigenic drive. Shared TCR sequences between patients were less evident than in mice, which may be partly attributable to HLA diversity in the patient population. Unlike mouse skin, where gammadelta T cells dominate, normal human skin contains resident alphabeta T cells that get sequenced too, which complicates analysis of the scalp TCR repertoire.

The origin of this receptor is a human donor with alopecia areata. Sequencing was performed on CD8+ T cells sorted from blood, taken at week 4, from a patient treated with tofacitinib.

Here the CDR3 is given as CASSPNLVVNTEAFF. DNA sequence: TGCGCCAGCAGCCCCAACCTAGTGGTGAACACTGAAGCTTTCTTT. The rearrangement joined TRBV5-1 to TRBJ1-1; no D gene is confidently identified. From the cysteine through the phenylalanine, the CDR3 covers 15 amino acids. Left in the record is the CDR3 DNA by itself, 45 bases read in frame from the first base. Sequences SGHRS (CDR1) and YFSETQ (CDR2) are obtained from the germline V gene. The trim is 4 bases for V and 0 bases for J, with a gap of 13 bases between the germline ends.